This T cell receptor (beta chain) was identified in a study of blood T cell repertoires in COVID-19. Overall study context: T cells, B-cell-depleted T cells, or PBMCs provided the cDNA or gDNA that served as material.

J gave up 4 bases and V 1 base, and 6 bases lay outside the gene matches. Germline CDR1 WSHSY, CDR2 SAAADI. The CDR3 runs to 17 residues. The count of this clone is one. In the study's own analysis: For nucleated cells, counts were estimated from reference gene primer amplification. Method: immunoSEQ multiplex PCR; TCRdb's copy keeps in-frame clones and lacks some. V and J calls and clone size are copied from that table; D and trimming were computed from the DNA. In the table there are around 340,000 clones, around 88% of which are singletons. This chain uses TRBV10-2 with TRBJ2-5; 13 nucleotides match TRBD2. The sequence derives from a man aged 25 to 45 with active or convalescent COVID-19. The specimen sequenced was peripheral blood. CDR3 DNA: TGCGCCAGCAGTGAGTTCGGACTAGCGGGAGCTCGAGAGACCCAGTACTTC. Its protein product is CASSEFGLAGARETQYF.